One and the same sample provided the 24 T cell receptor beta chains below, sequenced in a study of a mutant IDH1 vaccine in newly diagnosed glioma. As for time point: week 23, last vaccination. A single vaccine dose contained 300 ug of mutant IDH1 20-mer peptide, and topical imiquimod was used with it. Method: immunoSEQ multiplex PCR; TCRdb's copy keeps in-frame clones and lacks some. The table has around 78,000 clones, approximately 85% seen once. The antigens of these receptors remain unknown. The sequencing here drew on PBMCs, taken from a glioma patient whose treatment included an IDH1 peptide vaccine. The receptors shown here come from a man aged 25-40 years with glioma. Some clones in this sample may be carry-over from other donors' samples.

CDR3 sequence (DNA): TGTGCCAGCAGTGAAGCTGGGACGGATAATTCACCCCTCCACTTT. The encoded protein is CASSEAGTDNSPLHF. V gene TRBV2 combines with J gene TRBJ1-6, with D perhaps TRBD1 (5 bases). The CDR3 consists of 15 residues. Trimming pared 0 bases from V and 5 bases from J, leaving 8 bases between. Germline V gene data show CDR1 as SNHLY and CDR2 as FYNNEI. Full variable domain (remainder filled in from reference TRBV2 and TRBJ1-6): EPEVTQTPSHQVTQMGQEVILRCVPISNHLYFYWYRQILGQKVEFLVSFYNNEISEKSEIFDDQFSVERPDGSNFTLKIRSTKLEDSAMYFCASSEAGTDNSPLHFGNGTRLTVT.

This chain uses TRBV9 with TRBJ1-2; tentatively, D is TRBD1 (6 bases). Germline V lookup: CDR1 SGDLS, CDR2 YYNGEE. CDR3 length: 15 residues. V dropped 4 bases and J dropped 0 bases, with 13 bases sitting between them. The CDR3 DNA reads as TGTGCCAGCAGCTTCACAGGGACTACTAACTATGGCTACACCTTC. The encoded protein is CASSFTGTTNYGYTF.

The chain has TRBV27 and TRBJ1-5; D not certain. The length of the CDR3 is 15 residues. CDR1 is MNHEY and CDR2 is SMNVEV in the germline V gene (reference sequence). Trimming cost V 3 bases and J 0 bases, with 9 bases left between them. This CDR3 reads CASSFSPYSNQPQHF. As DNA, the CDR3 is TGTGCCAGCAGTTTTTCCCCCTATAGCAATCAGCCCCAGCATTTT.

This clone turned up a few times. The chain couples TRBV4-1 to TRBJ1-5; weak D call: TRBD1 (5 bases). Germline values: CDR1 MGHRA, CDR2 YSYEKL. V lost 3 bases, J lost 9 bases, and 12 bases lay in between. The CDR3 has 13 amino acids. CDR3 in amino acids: CASSHTTGRPQHF. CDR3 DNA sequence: TGCGCCAGCAGCCACACTACAGGAAGGCCCCAGCATTTT.

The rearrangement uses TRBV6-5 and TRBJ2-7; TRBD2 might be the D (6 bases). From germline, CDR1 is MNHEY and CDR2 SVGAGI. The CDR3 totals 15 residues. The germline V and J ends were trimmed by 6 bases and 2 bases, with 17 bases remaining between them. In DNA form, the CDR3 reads TGTGCCAGCAGCGGGGGAGTTAGAGGACCCTACGAGCAGTACTTC. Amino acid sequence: CASSGGVRGPYEQYF.

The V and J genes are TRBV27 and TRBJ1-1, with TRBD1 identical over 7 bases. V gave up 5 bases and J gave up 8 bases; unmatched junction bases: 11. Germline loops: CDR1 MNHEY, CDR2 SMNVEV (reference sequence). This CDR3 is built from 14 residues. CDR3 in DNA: TGTGCCAGCAGTCGGAGCCCGCCAGGGGGAGAAGCTTTCTTT. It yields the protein CASSRSPPGGEAFF.

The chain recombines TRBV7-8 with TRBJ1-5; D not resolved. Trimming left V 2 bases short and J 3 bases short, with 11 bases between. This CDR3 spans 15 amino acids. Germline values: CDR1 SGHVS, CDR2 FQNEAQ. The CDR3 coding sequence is TGTGCCAGCAGCTTATCTCGGATGCCCAATCAGCCCCAGCATTTT. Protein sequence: CASSLSRMPNQPQHF.

CDR3 residues: CASSPSSTEAFF. CDR3 sequence (DNA): TGTGCCAGCAGCCCGAGCAGCACTGAAGCTTTCTTT. V usage is TRBV9 and J usage is TRBJ1-1; D not certain. The germline gives CDR1 SGDLS, CDR2 YYNGEE. The V end lost 4 bases, the J end lost 4 bases, and 8 bases lay between the germline ends. The CDR3 has 12 amino acids. Using reference TRBV9 and TRBJ1-1 for the parts outside the CDR3, the full variable domain is DSGVTQTPKHLITATGQRVTLRCSPRSGDLSVYWYQQSLDQGLQFLIQYYNGEERAKGNILERFSAQQFPDLHSELNLSSLELGDSALYFCASSPSSTEAFFGQGTRLTVV.

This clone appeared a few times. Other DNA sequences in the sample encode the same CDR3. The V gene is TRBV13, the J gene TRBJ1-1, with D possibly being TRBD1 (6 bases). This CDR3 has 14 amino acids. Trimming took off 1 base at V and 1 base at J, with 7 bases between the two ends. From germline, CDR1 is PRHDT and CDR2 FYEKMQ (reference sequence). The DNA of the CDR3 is TGTGCCAGCAGCTTAGCAGGGGCGAACACTGAAGCTTTCTTT. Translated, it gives CASSLAGANTEAFF. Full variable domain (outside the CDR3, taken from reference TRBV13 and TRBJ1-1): AAGVIQSPRHLIKEKRETATLKCYPIPRHDTVYWYQQGPGQDPQFLISFYEKMQSDKGSIPDRFSAQQFSDYHSELNMSSLELGDSALYFCASSLAGANTEAFFGQGTRLTVV.

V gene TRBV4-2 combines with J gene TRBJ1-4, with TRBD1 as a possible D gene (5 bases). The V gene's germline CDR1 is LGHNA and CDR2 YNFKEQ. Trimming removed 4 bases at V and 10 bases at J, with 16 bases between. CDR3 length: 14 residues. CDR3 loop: CASSPQYPGRKLFF. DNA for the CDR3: TGTGCCAGCAGCCCCCAATACCCAGGGAGAAAACTGTTTTTT.

The DNA of the CDR3 is TGCGCCAGCAGCCCGACAGGGGGCCGGGAAAAACTGTTTTTT. Amino acids: CASSPTGGREKLFF. The chain couples TRBV5-1 to TRBJ1-4, with 10 nucleotides matching TRBD1. With V trimmed by 4 bases and J by 8 bases, 5 bases remained unmatched. The CDR3 sequence is 14 residues long. Germline CDR1 reads SGHRS; CDR2 reads YFSETQ. Variable domain in full (rest from reference TRBV5-1 and TRBJ1-4): KAGVTQTPRYLIKTRGQQVTLSCSPISGHRSVSWYQQTPGQGLQFLFEYFSETQRNKGNFPGRFSGRQFSNSRSEMNVSTLELGDSALYLCASSPTGGREKLFFGSGTQLSVL.

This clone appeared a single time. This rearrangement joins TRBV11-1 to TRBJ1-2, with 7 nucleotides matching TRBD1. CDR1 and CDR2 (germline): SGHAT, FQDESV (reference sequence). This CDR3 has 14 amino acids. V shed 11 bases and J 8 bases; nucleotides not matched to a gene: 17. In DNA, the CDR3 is TGTGCCGGGCCGTCGGGACAGCGCTACGAGGGCTACACCTTC. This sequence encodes CAGPSGQRYEGYTF.

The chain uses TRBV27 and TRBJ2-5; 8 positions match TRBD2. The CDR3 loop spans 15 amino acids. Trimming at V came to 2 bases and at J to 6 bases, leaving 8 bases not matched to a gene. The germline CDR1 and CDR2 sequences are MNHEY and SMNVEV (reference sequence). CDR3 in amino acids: CASSLGGSGAKTQYF. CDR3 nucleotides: TGTGCCAGCAGTTTAGGGGGTAGCGGGGCGAAGACCCAGTACTTC.

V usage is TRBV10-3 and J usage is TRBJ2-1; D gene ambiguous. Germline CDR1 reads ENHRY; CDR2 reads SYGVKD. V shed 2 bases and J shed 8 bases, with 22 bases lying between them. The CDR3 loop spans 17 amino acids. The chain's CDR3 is CAISEPLKLSRADEQFF. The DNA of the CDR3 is TGTGCCATCAGTGAGCCGCTCAAACTCAGCCGCGCGGATGAGCAGTTCTTC.

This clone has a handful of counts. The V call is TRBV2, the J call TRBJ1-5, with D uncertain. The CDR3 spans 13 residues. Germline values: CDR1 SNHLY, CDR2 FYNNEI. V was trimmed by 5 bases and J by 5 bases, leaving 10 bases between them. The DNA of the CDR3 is TGTGCCAGCAGTTCGGGTGAGGATCAGCCCCAGCATTTT. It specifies CASSSGEDQPQHF.

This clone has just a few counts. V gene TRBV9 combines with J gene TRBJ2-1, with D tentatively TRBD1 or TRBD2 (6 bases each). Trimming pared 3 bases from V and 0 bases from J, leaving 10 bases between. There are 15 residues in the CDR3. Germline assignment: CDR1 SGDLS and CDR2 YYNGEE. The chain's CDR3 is CASSEGGSSYNEQFF. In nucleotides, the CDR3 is TGTGCCAGCAGCGAGGGGGGCAGCTCCTACAATGAGCAGTTCTTC.

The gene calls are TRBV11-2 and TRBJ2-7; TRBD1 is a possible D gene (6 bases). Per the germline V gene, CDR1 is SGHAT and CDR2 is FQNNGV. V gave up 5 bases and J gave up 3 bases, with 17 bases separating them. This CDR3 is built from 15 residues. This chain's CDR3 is CASSLLRTVHYEQYF. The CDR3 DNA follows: TGTGCCAGCAGCCTACTCAGGACAGTTCACTACGAGCAGTACTTC.

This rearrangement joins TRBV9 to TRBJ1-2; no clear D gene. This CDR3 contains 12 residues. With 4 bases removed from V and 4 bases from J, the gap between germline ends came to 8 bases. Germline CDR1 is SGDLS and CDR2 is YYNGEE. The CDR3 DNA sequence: TGTGCCAGCAGCCCCTCAAGCTATGGCTACACCTTC. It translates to CASSPSSYGYTF.

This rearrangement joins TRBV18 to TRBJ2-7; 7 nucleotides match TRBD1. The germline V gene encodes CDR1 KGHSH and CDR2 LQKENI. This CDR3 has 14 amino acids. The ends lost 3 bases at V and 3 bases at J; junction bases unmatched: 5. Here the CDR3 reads CASSPGDRVYEQYF. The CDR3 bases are TGTGCCAGCTCACCCGGAGACAGGGTCTACGAGCAGTACTTC.

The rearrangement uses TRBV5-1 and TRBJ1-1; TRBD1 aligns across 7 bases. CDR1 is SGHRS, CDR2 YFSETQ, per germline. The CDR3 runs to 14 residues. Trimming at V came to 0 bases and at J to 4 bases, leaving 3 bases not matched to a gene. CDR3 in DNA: TGCGCCAGCAGCTTGGACAGACAGGGCACTGAAGCTTTCTTT. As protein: CASSLDRQGTEAFF.

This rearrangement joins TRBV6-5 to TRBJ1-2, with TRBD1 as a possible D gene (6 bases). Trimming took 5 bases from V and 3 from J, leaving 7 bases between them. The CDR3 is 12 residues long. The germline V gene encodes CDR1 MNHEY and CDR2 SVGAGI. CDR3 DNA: TGTGCCAGCAGTAGGGGGGACTATGGCTACACCTTC. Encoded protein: CASSRGDYGYTF.

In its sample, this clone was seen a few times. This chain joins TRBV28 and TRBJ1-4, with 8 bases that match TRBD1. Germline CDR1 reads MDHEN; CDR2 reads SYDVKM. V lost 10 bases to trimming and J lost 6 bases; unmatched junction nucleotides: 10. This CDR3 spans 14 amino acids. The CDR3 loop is CATMQTGEDEKLFF. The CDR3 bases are TGTGCCACGATGCAGACAGGGGAAGATGAAAAACTGTTTTTT.

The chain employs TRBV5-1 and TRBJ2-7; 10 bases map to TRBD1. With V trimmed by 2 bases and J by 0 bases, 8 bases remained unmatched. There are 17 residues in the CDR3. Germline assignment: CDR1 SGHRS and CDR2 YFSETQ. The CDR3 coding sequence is TGCGCCAGCAGCTTAGGGGACAGGGGCCTCTCCTCCTACGAGCAGTACTTC. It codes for CASSLGDRGLSSYEQYF.

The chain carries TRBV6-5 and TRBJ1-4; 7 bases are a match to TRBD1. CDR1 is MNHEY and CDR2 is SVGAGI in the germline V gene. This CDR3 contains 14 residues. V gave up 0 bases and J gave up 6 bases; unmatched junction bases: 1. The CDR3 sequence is CASSYSDRDEKLFF. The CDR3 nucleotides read TGTGCCAGCAGTTACTCCGACAGGGATGAAAAACTGTTTTTT.